Presented here are 5 T cell receptor beta chains from one specimen sequenced in a study of blood T cell repertoires in COVID-19. Profiled with immunoSEQ multiplex PCR; TCRdb holds only in-frame clones, not every one. The sample includes some 300,000 clones, about 90% of them seen just once. The source material was PBMCs or T cells enriched from blood (not recorded which). These TCRs come from a woman between 50 and 59 years old who had been exposed to COVID-19.

This clone is a singleton in its sample. This chain links TRBV30 with TRBJ1-2; 9 positions agree with TRBD1. V lost 3 bases and J lost 7; bases outside the gene matches: 9. The CDR3 length is 14 residues. Germline V gene lookup returns CDR1 GTSNPN and CDR2 SVGIG (reference sequence). The CDR3 region is CAWRKTGTGFGYTF. CDR3 DNA: TGTGCCTGGAGGAAGACCGGGACAGGGTTTGGCTACACCTTC.

The chain has TRBV5-1 and TRBJ1-5; D call uncertain. This CDR3 has 16 residues. Germline CDR1 SGHRS, CDR2 YFSETQ. V was shortened by 0 bases and J by 7 bases, with 17 bases between the two germline ends. For the CDR3, the DNA is TGCGCCAGCAGCTTGGCTAGGTTCCGTGTCGGGCAGCCCCAGCATTTT. Encoded protein: CASSLARFRVGQPQHF.

The genes are TRBV4-1 and TRBJ1-5; D gene unclear. The CDR3 length is 15 residues. Germline CDR1 reads MGHRA; CDR2 reads YSYEKL. V was cut by 6 bases and J by 0 bases, with 12 bases left in between. CDR3 residues: CASRRVVGSNQPQHF. The CDR3 coding sequence is TGCGCCAGCAGGCGGGTTGTAGGTAGCAATCAGCCCCAGCATTTT.

V usage is TRBV29-1 and J usage is TRBJ2-1; 9 nucleotides line up with TRBD2. Germline CDR1 reads SQVTM; CDR2 reads ANQGSEA. Trimming at V came to 6 bases and at J to 9 bases, leaving 12 bases not matched to a gene. The CDR3 contains 14 residues. DNA of the CDR3: TGCAGCGTGCCCCATCGCGGGGGGGGTACTGAGCAGTTCTTC. Its protein product is CSVPHRGGGTEQFF.

The CDR3 loop reads CASSPSGQGLYEQYF. The CDR3 region has the DNA TGTGCCAGCAGCCCCTCGGGACAGGGCTTGTACGAGCAGTACTTC. The chain links TRBV28 to TRBJ2-7; 9 positions agree with TRBD1. The germline CDR1 and CDR2 sequences are MDHEN and SYDVKM. Germline trimming cut 6 bases from V and 4 bases from J; bases unmatched to any gene: 10. The length of the CDR3 is 15 residues. Looking up the rest from reference TRBV28 and TRBJ2-7 gives the full variable domain: DVKVTQSSRYLVKRTGEKVFLECVQDMDHENMFWYRQDPGLGLRLIYFSYDVKMKEKGDIPEGYSVSREKKERFSLILESASTNQTSMYLCASSPSGQGLYEQYFGPGTRLTVT.